Included here is one T cell receptor beta chain sequence, with context. No antigen is known for it. Base qualities are not recorded, but no much larger clone differs from it by a single base. TCRbeta CDR3 regions were amplified from genomic DNA by means of the immunoSEQ Assay, a bias-controlled multiplex PCR. The published analysis was carried out like this. Within the assay, amplification of reference gene primers was used to estimate how many nucleated cells each sample contained. To quantify the absolute abundance of each unique TCRbeta CDR3 rearrangement, sequence reads were collapsed and filtered. For each sample, productive Simpson clonality was calculated as the square root of Simpson's diversity index across productive rearrangements. The table comes from immuneACCESS by way of TCRdb, which keeps in-frame sequences with V and J called. Part of the clones is missing from these tables; in studies checked, under half for an unresolved V gene and the rest for unknown reasons. That table gives V, J and clone size, and the DNA gave D and trimming. In all, the sample holds 250,000 to 350,000 clones, and around 89% of those were seen once. 6.4% of the sample is held by the ten biggest clonotypes.

This record comes from a study of blood T cell repertoires in COVID-19 (TCRdb year 2020). With regard to the full study: Samples from collaborators originated in the United States, Italy and Spain and spanned both the acute and convalescent phases of COVID-19. Where available, HLA class I and class II types were obtained from metadata supplied by the sample provider rather than from assay-based typing. Sample metadata almost always included a de-identified subject ID, COVID-19 status, age in years and sex. The repertoires were released in a freely available public database intended as a resource for research on the immune response to SARS-CoV-2. The prospective study material was composed of cDNA or gDNA derived from T cells, B-cell-depleted T cells, or PBMCs. Deeply sampled blood TCRbeta repertoires from subjects exposed to, actively infected with, or recovered from COVID-19 were included in the dataset. Samples were obtained from the ongoing ImmuneRACE study (first 160 participants) and from 1,254 subjects provided by 6 global collaborators. The paper's findings and limits, for the study overall: Clinical and demographic metadata were provided uncurated, with the amount varying by source and participant.

The junction carries 5 bases between V and J, which are trimmed by 3 bases and 2 bases respectively. In the germline V gene (reference sequence), CDR1 corresponds to LNHDA and CDR2 to SQIVND. The CDR3 spans 14 residues, from the cysteine through the phenylalanine. The only DNA kept is the CDR3, 42 bases in frame from the first base. Another Seattle source contributed samples from volunteer blood donors who had recovered from COVID-19. Whole blood was collected in K2EDTA tubes by collaborating institutions according to the institutions' own protocols. For TCRbeta analysis, collaborators shipped samples in one of three forms: frozen whole blood, isolated PBMCs, or DNA extracted from either of those sample types.

The TCR was taken from a man aged 18-30 years who had recovered from COVID-19. The V and J genes are TRBV19 and TRBJ2-6; confidence is insufficient to name the D gene. The sample consisted of peripheral blood. The DNA sequence reads TGTGCCAGTAGTATGTCAGCTGGGGCCAACGTCCTGACTTTC. The resulting protein is CASSMSAGANVLTF.